Listed below are T cell receptor beta chains from one sample, sequenced in a study of TIL therapy for anti-PD-1-resistant metastatic lung cancer. Some clones are missing from TCRdb's copy, which holds only in-frame ones; the method was immunoSEQ multiplex PCR. The sample has roughly 11,000 clones, 80% seen once. The sample consisted of blood, taken at baseline. All receptors come from a person aged 25-80 years with non-small cell lung cancer. CDR3s include the opening cysteine and the closing phenylalanine or tryptophan. A D gene is named only where the DNA matches it firmly. Size is omitted from some rows. Given values are once, few, many or a class for expanded clones.

.	TRBV9	TRBJ1-4	.	CASSVATRGSANEKLFF	TGTGCCAGCAGCGTAGCTACTCGGGGGTCGGCTAATGAAAAACTGTTTTTT
TRBD1	TRBV10-3	TRBJ2-7	.	CAARQGGAYEQYF	TGTGCCGCGAGACAGGGGGGAGCCTACGAGCAGTACTTC
.	TRBV19	TRBJ2-7	once	CASTQATGASYEQYF	TGTGCCAGTACCCAGGCGACAGGCGCTAGCTACGAGCAGTACTTC
.	TRBV5-4	TRBJ2-3	.	CASAKTDSSGTQYF	TGTGCCAGCGCCAAGACAGACTCCAGCGGTACGCAGTATTTT
TRBD1	TRBV7-2	TRBJ2-7	few	CASSFPGTGAYEQYF	TGTGCCAGCAGCTTCCCCGGGACAGGCGCCTACGAGCAGTACTTC
.	TRBV7-9	TRBJ2-1	.	CASRLTGTEQFF	TGTGCCAGCAGACTAACAGGGACTGAGCAGTTCTTC
.	TRBV4-1	TRBJ1-3	.	CASSQEPVGVSGNTIYF	TGCGCCAGCAGCCAAGAACCGGTCGGGGTTTCTGGAAACACCATATATTTT
.	TRBV4-1	TRBJ1-1	.	CASSQVGGRSRATEAFF	TGCGCCAGCAGCCAAGTTGGGGGGAGGTCGCGGGCCACTGAAGCTTTCTTT
.	TRBV5-4	TRBJ2-7	.	CASSFFEVDHEQYF	TGTGCCAGCAGCTTTTTCGAGGTTGATCACGAGCAGTACTTC
.	TRBV7-2	TRBJ1-3	.	CASSLSSGGSGNTIYF	TGTGCCAGCAGCCTGTCCTCCGGGGGATCTGGAAACACCATATATTTT
TRBD2	TRBV30	TRBJ2-7	.	CAWRLAGGQEQYF	TGTGCCTGGAGGCTAGCGGGAGGGCAAGAGCAGTACTTC
TRBD1	TRBV6-6	TRBJ1-5	.	CASRAGTGENQPQHF	TGTGCCAGCAGGGCCGGGACAGGGGAGAATCAGCCCCAGCATTTT
TRBD1	TRBV7-9	TRBJ2-2	.	CASSLDRQGAGELFF	TGTGCCAGCAGCTTAGATCGTCAGGGGGCCGGGGAGCTGTTTTTT
.	TRBV19	TRBJ2-3	.	CASRKGAPDTQYF	TGTGCCAGTAGAAAGGGAGCCCCAGATACGCAGTATTTT
.	TRBV7-9	TRBJ2-1	.	CASSLGSGRYNEQFF	TGTGCCAGCAGCTTAGGTAGCGGACGCTACAATGAGCAGTTCTTC